One T cell receptor (beta chain) is described in this entry. How the authors handled the data: For nucleated cells, counts were estimated from reference gene primer amplification. Profiled with immunoSEQ multiplex PCR; TCRdb holds only in-frame clones, not every one. V and J calls and clone size come straight from that table; D and trimming were deduced from the DNA. Among about 100,000 clones listed, about 89% were seen once. This entry is derived from a study of blood T cell repertoires in COVID-19. As for the study in general: Material from acute and convalescent COVID-19 was sourced from the United States, Italy and Spain. PBMCs, B-cell-depleted T cells, or T cells provided the cDNA or gDNA that made up the material.

CDR3 length: 14 residues. Germline lookup yields CDR1 LGHNA and CDR2 YNFKEQ. V was pared by 4 bases and J by 5 bases, with 14 bases between. The chain is built from TRBV4-2 and TRBJ1-2, with a tentative D call TRBD1 (5 bases). This receptor was taken from a woman in her twenties or thirties with acute or convalescent COVID-19. Sample: peripheral blood. CDR3 DNA sequence: TGTGCCAGCAGCCGCCTAGACGGGGGTTATGGCTACACCTTC. It codes for CASSRLDGGYGYTF.